This entry describes one T cell receptor beta chain. As processed by the authors: It was from reference gene primer amplification that nucleated cell counts were estimated. The data were produced by immunoSEQ multiplex PCR, yet TCRdb's version contains in-frame clones alone and is incomplete. The DNA gave D and trimming, while V, J and clone size come from that table. Of 300,000 to 350,000 clones in the sample, approximately 89% were seen once. This entry comes from a study of blood T cell repertoires in COVID-19. Study-wide background: From the United States, Italy and Spain came samples of acute and convalescent COVID-19.

Germline V gives CDR1 SNHLY, CDR2 FYNNEI. The germline V and J ends were trimmed by 4 bases and 6 bases, with 13 bases remaining between them. The CDR3 runs 13 residues. The sample was peripheral blood. The TCR comes from a woman aged 18 to 35 who had recovered from COVID-19. The J gene is TRBJ2-7, the V gene TRBV2, with a weak D call TRBD1 (5 bases). This chain's CDR3 is CASSVLPTVEQYV. Written as DNA, the CDR3 is TGTGCCAGCAGTGTTCTCCCGACAGTCGAGCAGTACGTC.